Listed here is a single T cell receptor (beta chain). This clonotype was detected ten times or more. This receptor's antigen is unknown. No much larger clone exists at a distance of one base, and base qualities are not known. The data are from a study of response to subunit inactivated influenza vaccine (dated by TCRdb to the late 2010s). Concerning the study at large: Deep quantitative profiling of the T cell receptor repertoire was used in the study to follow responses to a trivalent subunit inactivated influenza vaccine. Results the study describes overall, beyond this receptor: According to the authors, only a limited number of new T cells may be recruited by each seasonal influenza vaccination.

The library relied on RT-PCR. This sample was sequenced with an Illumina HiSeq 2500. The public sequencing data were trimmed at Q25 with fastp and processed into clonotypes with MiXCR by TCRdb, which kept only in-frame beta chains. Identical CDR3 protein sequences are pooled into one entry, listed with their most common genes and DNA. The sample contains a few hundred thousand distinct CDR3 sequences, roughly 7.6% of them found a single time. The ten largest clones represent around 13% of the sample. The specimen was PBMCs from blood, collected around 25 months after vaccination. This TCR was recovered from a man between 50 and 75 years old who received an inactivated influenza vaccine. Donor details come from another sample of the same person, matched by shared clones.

DNA sequence: TGTGCCAGCAGCCCCACCGGGGGACAAAATCAGCCCCAGCATTTT. Translated, it gives CASSPTGGQNQPQHF. This chain joins TRBV7-9 to TRBJ1-5, with TRBD1 perhaps the D gene, on 6 matching bases. The CDR3, from cysteine to phenylalanine, totals 15 residues. Of all the DNA, just the CDR3 is kept, 45 bases in frame from base 1. V is cut by 5 bases and J by 4 bases, and the space between the germline ends is 15 bases. The germline V gene encodes CDR1 SEHNR and CDR2 FQNEAQ (reference sequence).